The T cell receptor (beta chain) described here comes from a study of T cell repertoires in cytomegalovirus infection. Each CDR3 protein gets one entry after TCRdb re-called the reads with MiXCR. The data hold about 460,000 distinct CDR3 sequences, with roughly 10% observed a single time. V dropped 9 bases and J dropped 6 bases, with 21 bases sitting between them. The CDR3 consists of 15 residues. Specimen: PBMCs. This sequence originates from a human donor in good health (CMV status not recorded). Some clones in this sample may be carry-over from other donors' samples. The chain links TRBV12-3 or TRBV12-4 to TRBJ1-5; TRBD1 might be the D (5 bases). The DNA for the CDR3 is TGTGCCAGAAGTCTGACAGCCTCTGGGCGTCAGCCCCAGCATTTT. Translation: CARSLTASGRQPQHF.